This T cell receptor (beta chain) was captured in a study of regulatory T cells in long-lasting Graves disease. The wider study: Over 5 years of antithyroid drugs plus positive TSH receptor antibodies defined persistent Graves' disease. General study points: Persistent disease showed a preference for TRBV28, TRBJ1-2 and TRBJ2-5. Shared public clonotypes totalled 2,741 in persistent patients, compared with about 970 in new patients.

The time point: persistent/refractory GD, antithyroid drugs over 5 years with positive TRAb. Preparation of the TCR library used RNA extracted from PBMCs. A peripheral blood sample, roughly 9.8 milliliters in volume, was drawn into EDTA tubes. Construction of the TCR beta libraries employed iRepertoire HTBI primers in conjunction with Arm-PCR of CDR3 regions. A single record per CDR3 protein comes from TCRdb applying MiXCR to the multiplex PCR reads. Of about 420,000 distinct CDR3 sequences in the sample, 20% to 25% were seen once. The V gene's germline CDR1 is SNHLY and CDR2 FYNNEI. The CDR3 extends over 15 amino acids. The V and J ends lost 4 bases and 2 bases respectively, with 14 bases between them. The table lists this clonotype with many counts. Its antigen is not identified.

This TCR derives from a female donor with Graves disease. The chain couples TRBV2 to TRBJ2-5, with a weak D call TRBD2 (7 bases). The specimen comprised peripheral blood mononuclear cells (PBMCs), sampled when the disease was refractory, from a patient treated with antithyroid drugs. CDR3 protein: CASSAMRGGQETQYF. The CDR3 bases are TGTGCCAGCAGTGCTATGAGGGGGGGGCAAGAGACCCAGTACTTC.